This T cell receptor beta chain was retrieved from a study of blood T cell repertoires in COVID-19. Study at large: From the United States, Italy and Spain came samples of acute and convalescent COVID-19.

As originally analysed: Using reference gene primer amplification, nucleated cell counts were estimated. The assay was immunoSEQ multiplex PCR, and TCRdb's table has in-frame clones only and misses some. V and J calls and clone size follow that table, whereas D and trimming were derived from the DNA. Seen here are 320,000 or so clones, around 90% observed once, and the top ten hold approximately 5.5%. Participants' own reports of clinical history determined their cohort assignment. This clone was seen once. Trimming took 5 bases from V and 7 from J; bases not matched to a gene: 10. Germline V lookup: CDR1 SGHTA, CDR2 FQGNSA. CDR3 length equals 14 residues.

This TCR was sampled from a man aged 60 to 75 who had recovered from COVID-19. The rearrangement uses TRBV7-2 and TRBJ1-2; 7 nucleotides line up with TRBD1. Sequenced sample: PBMCs or T cells enriched from blood (not recorded which). The CDR3 region has the DNA TGTGCCAGCAGCCAAACCAGGGACAGAGTTGGCTACACCTTC. Protein product: CASSQTRDRVGYTF.